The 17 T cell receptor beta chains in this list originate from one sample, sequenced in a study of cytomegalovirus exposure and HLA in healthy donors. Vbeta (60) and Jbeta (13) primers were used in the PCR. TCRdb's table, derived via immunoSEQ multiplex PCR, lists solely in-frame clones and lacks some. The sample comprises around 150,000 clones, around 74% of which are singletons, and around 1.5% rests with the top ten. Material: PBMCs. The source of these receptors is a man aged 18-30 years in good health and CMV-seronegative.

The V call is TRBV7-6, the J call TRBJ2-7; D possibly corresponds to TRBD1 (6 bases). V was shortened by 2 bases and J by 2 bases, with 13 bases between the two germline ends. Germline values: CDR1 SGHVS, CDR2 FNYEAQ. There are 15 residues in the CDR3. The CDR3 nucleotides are TGTGCCAGCAGCTTAAGGGGCACAGGGACCTACGAGCAGTACTTC. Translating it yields CASSLRGTGTYEQYF.

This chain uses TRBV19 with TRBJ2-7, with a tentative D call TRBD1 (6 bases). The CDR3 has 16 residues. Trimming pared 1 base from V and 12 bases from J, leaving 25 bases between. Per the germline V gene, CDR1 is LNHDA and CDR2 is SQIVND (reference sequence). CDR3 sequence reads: CASSIGWTDGRDAGYF. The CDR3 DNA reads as TGTGCCAGTAGTATAGGATGGACAGATGGTAGGGACGCAGGGTACTTC.

CDR3 protein: CASLGIGLAGVDTQYF. The CDR3 region has the DNA TGTGCCAGCCTGGGCATTGGGCTAGCGGGAGTTGATACGCAGTATTTT. The V gene is TRBV6-6, the J gene TRBJ2-3, with 10 nucleotides matching TRBD2. The germline V gene has CDR1 MNHNY and CDR2 SVGAGI (reference sequence). The CDR3 consists of 16 residues. V shed 8 bases and J 6 bases; nucleotides not matched to a gene: 14.

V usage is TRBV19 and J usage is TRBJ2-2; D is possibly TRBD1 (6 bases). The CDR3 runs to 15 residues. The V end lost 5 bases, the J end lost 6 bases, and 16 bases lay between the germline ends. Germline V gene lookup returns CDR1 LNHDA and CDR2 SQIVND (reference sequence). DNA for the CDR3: TGTGCCAGTAGTCCTAACAGGGAGAGGGCCGGGGAGCTGTTTTTT. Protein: CASSPNRERAGELFF.

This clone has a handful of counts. Here the CDR3 reads CAWSVQGRANQPQHF. CDR3 bases: TGTGCCTGGAGTGTACAGGGCAGAGCGAATCAGCCCCAGCATTTT. This chain joins TRBV30 and TRBJ1-5; maybe TRBD1 (6 bases). The germline V and J ends were trimmed by 0 bases and 4 bases, with 13 bases remaining between them. The CDR3 contains 15 residues. Germline V gene lookup returns CDR1 GTSNPN and CDR2 SVGIG (reference sequence).

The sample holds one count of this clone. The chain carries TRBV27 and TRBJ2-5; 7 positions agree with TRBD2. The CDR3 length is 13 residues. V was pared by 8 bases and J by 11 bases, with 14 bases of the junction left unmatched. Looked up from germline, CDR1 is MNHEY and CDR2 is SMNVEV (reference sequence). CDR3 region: CASSTDLAAEQYF. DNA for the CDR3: TGTGCCAGCTCCACGGATCTAGCGGCGGAGCAGTACTTC.

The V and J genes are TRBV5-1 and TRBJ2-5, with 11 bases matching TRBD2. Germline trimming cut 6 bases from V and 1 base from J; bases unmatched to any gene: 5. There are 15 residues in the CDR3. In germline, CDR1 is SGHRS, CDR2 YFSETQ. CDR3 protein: CASTPGLAVQETQYF. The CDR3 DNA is TGCGCCAGCACACCGGGACTAGCGGTCCAAGAGACCCAGTACTTC.

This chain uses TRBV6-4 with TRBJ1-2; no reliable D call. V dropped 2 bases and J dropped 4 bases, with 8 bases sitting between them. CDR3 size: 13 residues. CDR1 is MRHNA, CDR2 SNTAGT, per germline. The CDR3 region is CASSDGLGYGYTF. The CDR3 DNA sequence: TGTGCCAGCAGTGACGGGCTCGGCTATGGCTACACCTTC.

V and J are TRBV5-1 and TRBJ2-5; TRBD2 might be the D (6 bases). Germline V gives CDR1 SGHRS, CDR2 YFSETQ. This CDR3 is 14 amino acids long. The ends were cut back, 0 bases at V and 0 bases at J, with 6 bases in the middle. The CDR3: CASSLGGDQETQYF. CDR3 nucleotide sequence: TGCGCCAGCAGCTTGGGGGGGGACCAAGAGACCCAGTACTTC.

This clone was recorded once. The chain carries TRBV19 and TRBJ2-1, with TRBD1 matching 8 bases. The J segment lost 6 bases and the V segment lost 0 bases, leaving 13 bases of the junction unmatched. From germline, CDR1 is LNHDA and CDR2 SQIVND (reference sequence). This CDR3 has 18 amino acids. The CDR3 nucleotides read TGTGCCAGTAGTATAGATGGCGCCCGGCAGGGGGCCCTCAATGAGCAGTTCTTC. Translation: CASSIDGARQGALNEQFF.

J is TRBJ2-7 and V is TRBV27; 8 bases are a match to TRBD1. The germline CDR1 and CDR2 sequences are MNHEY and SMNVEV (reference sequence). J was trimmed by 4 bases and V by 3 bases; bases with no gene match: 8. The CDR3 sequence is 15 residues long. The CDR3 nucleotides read TGTGCCAGCAGTTTTTCCAGGACAGGGCATTACGAGCAGTACTTC. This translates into CASSFSRTGHYEQYF.

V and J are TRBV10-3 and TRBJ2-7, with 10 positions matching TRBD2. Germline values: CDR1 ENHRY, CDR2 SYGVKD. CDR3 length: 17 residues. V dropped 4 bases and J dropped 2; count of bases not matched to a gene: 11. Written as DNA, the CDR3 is TGTGCCATCAGTGGTGCGAGGGGAGGACTAGCGGCCTACGAGCAGTACTTC. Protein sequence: CAISGARGGLAAYEQYF.

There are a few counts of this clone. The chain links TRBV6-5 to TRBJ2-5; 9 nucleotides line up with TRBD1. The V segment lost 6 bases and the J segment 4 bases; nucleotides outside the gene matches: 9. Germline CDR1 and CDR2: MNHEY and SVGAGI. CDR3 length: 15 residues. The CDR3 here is CASRLQGAHRETQYF. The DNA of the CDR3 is TGTGCCAGCAGGTTACAGGGGGCCCATAGAGAGACCCAGTACTTC.

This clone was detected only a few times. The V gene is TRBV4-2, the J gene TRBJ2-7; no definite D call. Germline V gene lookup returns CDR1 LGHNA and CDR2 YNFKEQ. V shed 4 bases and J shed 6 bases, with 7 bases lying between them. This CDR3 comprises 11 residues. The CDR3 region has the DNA TGTGCCAGCAGCCGCACCGGCGAGCAGTACTTC. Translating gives CASSRTGEQYF.

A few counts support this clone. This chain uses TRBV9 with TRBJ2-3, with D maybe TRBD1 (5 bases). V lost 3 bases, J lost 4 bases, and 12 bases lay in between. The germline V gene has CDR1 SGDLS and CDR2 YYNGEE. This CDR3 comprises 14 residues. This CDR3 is CASSAGHSSDTQYF. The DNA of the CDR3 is TGTGCCAGCAGCGCAGGACATAGCTCAGATACGCAGTATTTT.

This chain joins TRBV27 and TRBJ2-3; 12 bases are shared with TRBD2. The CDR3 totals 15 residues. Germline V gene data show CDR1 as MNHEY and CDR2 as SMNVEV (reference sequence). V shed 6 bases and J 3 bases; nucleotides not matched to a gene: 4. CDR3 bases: TGTGCCAGCAGCTCCGGGACTAGCGGGACAGATACGCAGTATTTT. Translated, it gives CASSSGTSGTDTQYF.

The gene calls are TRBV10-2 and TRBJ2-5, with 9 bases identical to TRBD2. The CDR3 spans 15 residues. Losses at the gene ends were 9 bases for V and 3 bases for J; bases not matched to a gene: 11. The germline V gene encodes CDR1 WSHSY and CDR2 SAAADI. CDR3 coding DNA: TGCGCCAGGAAAGATGGCGGGAGGGAGAAAGAGACCCAGTACTTC. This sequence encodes CARKDGGREKETQYF.